This T cell receptor (beta chain) emerged from a study of shared clonotypes between healthy human individuals. The CDR3 consists of 15 residues. V was shortened by 6 bases and J by 1 base, with 15 bases between the two germline ends. Looked up from germline, CDR1 is SGHTA and CDR2 is FQGNSA. Among the donors, all were Caucasian adults who lived in Nashville, Tennessee. Sequencing was performed with immunoSEQ multiplex PCR; in TCRdb, only in-frame clones are kept and a portion is missing. The sample holds 2 million to 2.5 million clones, around 92% seen once. This receptor was taken from a man between 18 and 29 years old in good health. Some clones in this sample may be carry-over from other donors' samples. This chain links TRBV7-2 with TRBJ2-5, with D hard to call. The sequenced sample consisted of naive CD4+ T cells from PBMCs. Subset of the sample: CD45RA+ positively selected. This chain's CDR3 is CASSSYAWTQETQYF. CDR3 DNA: TGTGCCAGCAGTTCATACGCGTGGACCCAAGAGACCCAGTACTTC. The variable domain in full, with the rest retrieved from reference TRBV7-2 and TRBJ2-5, is GAGVSQSPSNKVTEKGKDVELRCDPISGHTALYWYRQSLGQGLEFLIYFQGNSAPDKSGLPSDRFSAERTGGSVSTLTIQRTQQEDSAVYLCASSSYAWTQETQYFGPGTRLLVL.